Listed below are T cell receptor beta chains from one sample, sequenced in a study of cytomegalovirus exposure and HLA in healthy donors. Assay: immunoSEQ multiplex PCR; the TCRdb copy retains only in-frame clones and omits some. The table includes around 80,000 clones, 75% to 80% detected once. The sequencing input was PBMCs. The source of these receptors is a female donor in good health and CMV-seronegative. The CDR3 runs from the conserved cysteine through the conserved F or W. A D gene is named only where the DNA matches it firmly. A row's size may be missing; if present it is once, few, many or a size class.

v_call,clone_size,d_call,j_call,cdr3_nt,cdr3_aa
TRBV5-6,NA,TRBD1,TRBJ1-2,TGTGCCAGCAGATTTGGGACAGGGGGTATCGATGGCTACACCTTC,CASRFGTGGIDGYTF
TRBV11-1,NA,TRBD1,TRBJ2-6,TGTGCCAGCAGCTTAGCTACTGGACAGGGTTATCCTGGGGCCAACGTCCTGACTTTC,CASSLATGQGYPGANVLTF
TRBV28,NA,TRBD1,TRBJ1-2,TGTGCCAGCAGTTTAAATAACATGGGGACAGGGAGGGACACCTTC,CASSLNNMGTGRDTF
TRBV28,NA,NA,TRBJ1-5,TGTGCCAGCGAGGGATTGATGCAGCCCCAGCATTTT,CASEGLMQPQHF
TRBV5-6,NA,TRBD1,TRBJ1-2,TGTGCCAGCAGCTTTCGGGACAGAACTTATGGCTACACCTTC,CASSFRDRTYGYTF
TRBV30,NA,TRBD1,TRBJ2-3,TGTGCCTGGAGTGTACAGGGGATGGGCACAGATACGCAGTATTTT,CAWSVQGMGTDTQYF
TRBV10-1,NA,NA,TRBJ2-5,TGCGCCCTGCACGAGCGGAGGGTGTGGGAGACCCAGTACTTC,CALHERRVWETQYF
TRBV11-2,NA,NA,TRBJ1-1,TGTGCCAGCAGCTACCGGACAGACACTGAAGCTTTCTTT,CASSYRTDTEAFF
TRBV30,NA,TRBD1,TRBJ2-3,TGTGCCTCCTCGGACAGGGGAACAGATACGCAGTATTTT,CASSDRGTDTQYF
TRBV21-1,NA,NA,TRBJ2-7,TGTGCCAGCAGCAAAGCGGAGGCCGTCCGACCTCTTTCCTACGAGCAGTACTTC,CASSKAEAVRPLSYEQYF
TRBV5-1,NA,NA,TRBJ2-5,TGCGCCAGCAGCTTGGGTAGTTCGAAGGAGACCCAGTACTTC,CASSLGSSKETQYF
TRBV5-4,NA,TRBD2,TRBJ2-5,TGTGCCAGCAGCTTGACTAGCGGAAGCGGGGAGACCCAGTACTTC,CASSLTSGSGETQYF
TRBV28,NA,TRBD2,TRBJ2-7,TGTGCCAGCAGGCCGGGACTAGCGGCGAACGAGCAGTACTTC,CASRPGLAANEQYF
TRBV5-4,NA,NA,TRBJ2-7,TGTGCCAGCAGCTTGCGAGGGTATGGTGAGCAGTACTTC,CASSLRGYGEQYF
TRBV30,NA,TRBD1,TRBJ2-7,TGTGCCTTAGTAAGACAGGGTGCCTCCTACGAGCAGTACTTC,CALVRQGASYEQYF
TRBV12-5,NA,NA,TRBJ2-3,TGTGCTAGTTCTCTTGACAGCTACGCAGATACGCAGTATTTT,CASSLDSYADTQYF
TRBV6-1,NA,NA,TRBJ1-2,TGTGCCAGCAGATTAGCCGGGACAAGCGAATATGGCTACACCTTC,CASRLAGTSEYGYTF
TRBV30,NA,NA,TRBJ1-6,TGTGCCTGGAGTGTAGGAGCTGATTCACCCCTCCACTTT,CAWSVGADSPLHF
TRBV13,NA,NA,TRBJ1-5,TGTGCCAGCAGCTTCGGGGAGGATCAGCCCCAGCATTTT,CASSFGEDQPQHF
TRBV6-6,NA,NA,TRBJ1-2,TGTGCCAGCAGTCCTTCCGCCAGGGGTGGGGATGGCTACACCTTC,CASSPSARGGDGYTF
TRBV11-2,NA,TRBD2,TRBJ2-3,TGTGCCAGCAGCCCCGGGGGGGTGGGCACAGATACGCAGTATTTT,CASSPGGVGTDTQYF
TRBV30,NA,NA,TRBJ1-1,TGTGCCTGGAGCAGCGGGGACAAAGCTTTCTTT,CAWSSGDKAFF
TRBV29-1,NA,NA,TRBJ1-1,TGCAGCGTTGCCCAGGGGAGGGCTGAAGCTTTCTTT,CSVAQGRAEAFF
TRBV30,few,TRBD1,TRBJ1-6,TGTGCCTGGAGTCCCGGACAGGGGAACTCACCCCTCCACTTT,CAWSPGQGNSPLHF
TRBV4-3,NA,TRBD1,TRBJ1-5,TGCGCCAGCAGCCAAGATCGAGGACAGGGAGGGGATCAGCCCCAGCATTTT,CASSQDRGQGGDQPQHF
TRBV29-1,NA,TRBD2,TRBJ2-3,TGCAGCGTCTCGGGACTAGCGGGAGCCGCAGATACGCAGTATTTT,CSVSGLAGAADTQYF
TRBV18,NA,TRBD1,TRBJ2-1,TGTGCCAGCTCACCACCACAGGGGAATGAGCAGTTCTTC,CASSPPQGNEQFF
TRBV12-5,NA,NA,TRBJ1-1,TGTGCTAGTGGTTTATCCCTGTCTGGAGTTCGGAACACTGAAGCTTTCTTT,CASGLSLSGVRNTEAFF
TRBV2,NA,TRBD1,TRBJ1-5,TGTGCCAGCAGTCGACAGGGACCTTCGGGGTCTAGTCAGCCCCAGCATTTT,CASSRQGPSGSSQPQHF
TRBV28,few,NA,TRBJ1-4,TGTGCCACCTCGGGGGGTCTTAATGAAAAACTGTTTTTT,CATSGGLNEKLFF
TRBV4-3,NA,NA,TRBJ1-4,TGCGCCAGCAGCCAGACAGGAGAAAAACTGTTTTTT,CASSQTGEKLFF
TRBV29-1,NA,NA,TRBJ2-5,TGCAGCGTTGAAGATATCGAGCTTAGTCGGGAGACCCAGTACTTC,CSVEDIELSRETQYF
TRBV6-5,NA,NA,TRBJ2-3,TGTGCCAGCAGTTACTCCGGACACGGAGAGACATTTACGCAGTATTTT,CASSYSGHGETFTQYF
TRBV5-1,NA,NA,TRBJ2-5,TGCGCCAGCAGCACCGACAGGCCGTACCAAGAGACCCAGTACTTC,CASSTDRPYQETQYF
TRBV28,NA,NA,TRBJ1-1,TGTGCCAGCAGTTCAACACCGCCGGGTCCTCGGGACACTGAAGCTTTCTTT,CASSSTPPGPRDTEAFF
TRBV5-6,NA,TRBD1,TRBJ1-2,TGTGCCAGCAGCCTCGGACAGGGTCCGGACTATGGCTACACCTTC,CASSLGQGPDYGYTF
TRBV9,NA,NA,TRBJ2-1,TGTGCCAGCAGCGTAGTCGGAGGGGAGTACAATGAGCAGTTCTTC,CASSVVGGEYNEQFF
TRBV6-1,NA,TRBD1,TRBJ1-6,TGTGCCAGCAGTGTCCCAGGGGGATCGGGGAATTCACCCCTCCACTTT,CASSVPGGSGNSPLHF
TRBV7-9,NA,TRBD1,TRBJ1-1,TGTGCCAGCAGTCCAGACAGGGCAGGGACTGAAGCTTTCTTT,CASSPDRAGTEAFF
TRBV6-1,NA,NA,TRBJ1-1,TGTGCCAGTGGGGATGGGGGGGTGAACACTGAAGCTTTCTTT,CASGDGGVNTEAFF
TRBV10-3,NA,NA,TRBJ2-7,TGTGCCATCAGTGAGCGGGAAGGATACGAGCAGTACTTC,CAISEREGYEQYF
TRBV5-1,NA,NA,TRBJ2-1,TGCGCCAGCAGCTTATCAGGGGTGCAGTTCTTC,CASSLSGVQFF
TRBV2,NA,TRBD1,TRBJ1-1,TGTGCCAGCAGCAAGGACAGGGGTGGGTCTGAAGCTTTCTTT,CASSKDRGGSEAFF
TRBV28,NA,TRBD1,TRBJ1-1,TGTGCCAGCAGTACCACCGGGACAGGGGACACTGAAGCTTTCTTT,CASSTTGTGDTEAFF
TRBV27,few,TRBD1,TRBJ1-1,TGTGCCAGCAGTTTTGGGGACAGGGGCACTGAAGCTTTCTTT,CASSFGDRGTEAFF
TRBV5-4,NA,NA,TRBJ2-1,TGTGCCAGCAGCTTGGGACAGGCGACCTACAATGAGCAGTTCTTC,CASSLGQATYNEQFF
TRBV25-1,NA,NA,TRBJ2-2,TGTGCCAGCAGTCTCCTGGACTACCCGATCACCGGGGAGCTGTTTTTT,CASSLLDYPITGELFF
TRBV11-2,NA,NA,TRBJ2-7,TGTGCCAGCGCCCGGCTGGAGGGAGCCTACGAGCAGTACTTC,CASARLEGAYEQYF
TRBV7-2,NA,TRBD2,TRBJ2-5,TGTGCCAGCAGCGTCCAGCGGGGGGGCGAGACCCAGTACTTC,CASSVQRGGETQYF
TRBV5-1,NA,NA,TRBJ2-5,TGCGCCAGCAGACCACTACGCCAAGAGACCCAGTACTTC,CASRPLRQETQYF
TRBV2,NA,TRBD2,TRBJ2-5,TGTGCCAGCAGTATTCGACTAGCTTCGCAAGAGACCCAGTACTTC,CASSIRLASQETQYF
TRBV5-1,NA,NA,TRBJ2-5,TGCGCCAGCAGCTCCGGCGCAACCTCAGGGGAAGAGACCCAGTACTTC,CASSSGATSGEETQYF
TRBV28,NA,TRBD2,TRBJ2-7,TGTGCCAGCAGTTTGGGCCTAGCGGGAGGAGGCTACGAGCAGTACTTC,CASSLGLAGGGYEQYF
TRBV19,NA,NA,TRBJ1-4,TGTGCCAGTAGTAGTACAGCCTTTAATGAAAAACTGTTTTTT,CASSSTAFNEKLFF
TRBV7-2,few,NA,TRBJ2-5,TGTGCCAGCAGCGCGACTGAGCGGGAGACCCAGTACTTC,CASSATERETQYF
TRBV10-3,NA,TRBD1,TRBJ2-7,TGTGCCATCAGTACCAGGGGGCTATACGAGCAGTACTTC,CAISTRGLYEQYF
TRBV5-1,NA,TRBD2,TRBJ2-3,TGCGCCAGCAGCCCGGGACTAGTCACAGATACGCAGTATTTT,CASSPGLVTDTQYF
TRBV30,NA,NA,TRBJ1-2,TGTGCCTGGGCCCGGGGGGCTAACTATGGCTACACCTTC,CAWARGANYGYTF